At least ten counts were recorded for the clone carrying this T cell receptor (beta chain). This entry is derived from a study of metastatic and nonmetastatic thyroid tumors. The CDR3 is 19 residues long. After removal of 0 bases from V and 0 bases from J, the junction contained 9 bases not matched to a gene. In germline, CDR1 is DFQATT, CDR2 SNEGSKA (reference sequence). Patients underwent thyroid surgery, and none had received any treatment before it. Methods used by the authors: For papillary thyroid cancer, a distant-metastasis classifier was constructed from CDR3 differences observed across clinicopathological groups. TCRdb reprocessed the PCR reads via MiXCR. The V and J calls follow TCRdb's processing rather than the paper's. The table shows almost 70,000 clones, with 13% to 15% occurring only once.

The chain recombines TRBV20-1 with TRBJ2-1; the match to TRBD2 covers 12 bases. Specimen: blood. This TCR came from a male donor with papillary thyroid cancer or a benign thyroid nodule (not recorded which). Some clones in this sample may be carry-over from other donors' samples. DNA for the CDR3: TGCAGTGCTAGAGATTCGACTAGCGGGGGCCGTAGCTCCTACAATGAGCAGTTCTTC. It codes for CSARDSTSGGRSSYNEQFF.